These 10 T cell receptor beta chains came from one sample sequenced in a study of shared clonotypes between healthy human individuals. The method was immunoSEQ multiplex PCR; TCRdb's version includes in-frame clones alone and lacks a portion of them. Here the sample spans over 400,000 clones, about 78% being singletons. Input material: PBMCs. The source of these receptors is a woman in her 40s in good health. Some clones in this sample may be carry-over from other donors' samples.

This clone was seen a single time. This sequence joins TRBV2 and TRBJ2-5; D remains unclear. Between the trimmed V and J ends, which lost 3 bases and 5 bases, there was a span of 10 bases. Germline loops: CDR1 SNHLY, CDR2 FYNNEI. The CDR3 loop spans 13 amino acids. CDR3: CASSDGLRETQYF. CDR3 nucleotides: TGTGCCAGCAGTGATGGCCTCCGGGAGACCCAGTACTTC.

The chain combines TRBV11-2 with TRBJ2-7; possibly TRBD2 for D (5 bases). Per the germline V gene, CDR1 is SGHAT and CDR2 is FQNNGV. V was clipped by 1 base and J by 3 bases, with 13 bases between them. The CDR3 runs to 15 residues. CDR3 region: CASSLVVGERYEQYF. The DNA of the CDR3 is TGTGCCAGCAGCTTAGTGGTGGGAGAGCGCTACGAGCAGTACTTC.

Only one count was recorded for this clone. The sample carries other DNA sequences with the same CDR3. V is TRBV30 and J is TRBJ1-5; D uncertain. Germline CDR1 and CDR2: GTSNPN and SVGIG (reference sequence). This CDR3 contains 13 residues. Trimming cost V 0 bases and J 7 bases, with 10 bases left between them. CDR3 nucleotide sequence: TGTGCCTGGAGTGTACGGGCGAGACAGCCCCAGCATTTT. Its protein is CAWSVRARQPQHF.

The chain combines TRBV28 with TRBJ2-5, with TRBD1 identical over 9 bases. The J call is in doubt because the DNA end fits TRBJ2-7 better. Germline CDR1 MDHEN, CDR2 SYDVKM. The CDR3 extends over 15 amino acids. CDR3 residues: CASSSTGTGTYEQYF. The CDR3 DNA reads as TGTGCCAGCAGCAGCACCGGGACAGGGACATACGAGCAGTACTTC.

The chain couples TRBV4-2 to TRBJ2-3; D might be TRBD2 (5 bases). The V gene lost 1 base and the J gene lost 4 bases, with 15 bases spanning the gap. CDR1 LGHNA and CDR2 YNFKEQ come from the germline V gene. This CDR3 is 16 amino acids long. The CDR3 here is CASSQGSGGDPDTQYF. Written as DNA, the CDR3 is TGTGCCAGCAGCCAAGGGAGCGGAGGAGACCCAGATACGCAGTATTTT.

The chain combines TRBV18 with TRBJ2-7; unclear D gene. Germline CDR1 is KGHSH and CDR2 is LQKENI. V was pared by 4 bases and J by 7 bases, with 17 bases between. The CDR3 has 14 amino acids. The CDR3 DNA is TGTGCCAGCTCACTCCTGACCTACGAAAAAGAGCAGTACTTC. Amino acids: CASSLLTYEKEQYF.

As for this clone: This may arise from a read error, as a much more abundant clone is one base away. This sequence joins TRBV30 and TRBJ1-2; 9 bases are a match to TRBD1. With V trimmed by 1 base and J by 4 bases, 4 bases remained unmatched. Germline V gene data show CDR1 as GTSNPN and CDR2 as SVGIG (reference sequence). CDR3 length: 14 residues. DNA of the CDR3: TGTGCCTGGAGTGGAGACAGGGGGTCCTATGGCTACACCTTC. Translation gives CAWSGDRGSYGYTF.

In its sample, this clone was seen once. The same CDR3 also results from other DNA sequences found in this sample. The J gene is TRBJ2-1, the V gene TRBV5-1, with 8 positions matching TRBD2. Germline V gives CDR1 SGHRS, CDR2 YFSETQ. J gave up 3 bases and V 4 bases, and 6 bases lay outside the gene matches. The CDR3 covers 15 residues. The CDR3 nucleotides are TGCGCCAGCAGCCCAACTAGCGGCGGCTACAATGAGCAGTTCTTC. It is translated as CASSPTSGGYNEQFF.

V is TRBV12-5 and J is TRBJ2-5; 11 nucleotides agree with TRBD1. Trimming at V came to 4 bases and at J to 4 bases, leaving 5 bases not matched to a gene. Per the germline V gene, CDR1 is LGHNT and CDR2 is FRNRAP. This CDR3 is 15 amino acids long. The CDR3 coding sequence is TGTGCTAGTGGTTCAATGGACAGGGGGCGAGAGACCCAGTACTTC. Encoded protein: CASGSMDRGRETQYF.

This chain connects TRBV7-8 to TRBJ1-1, with TRBD1 identical over 9 bases. CDR3 length: 15 residues. Germline V lookup: CDR1 SGHVS, CDR2 FQNEAQ. The trim removed 5 bases at V and 5 bases at J, leaving 9 bases unmatched. This CDR3 reads CASSLQGAYPTEAFF. The CDR3 DNA reads TGTGCCAGCAGCCTACAGGGGGCTTATCCGACTGAAGCTTTCTTT. Combining the CDR3 with reference TRBV7-8 and TRBJ1-1 gives the whole variable domain GAGVSQSPRYKVAKRGQDVALRCDPISGHVSLFWYQQALGQGPEFLTYFQNEAQLDKSGLPSDRFFAERPEGSVSTLKIQRTQQEDSAVYLCASSLQGAYPTEAFFGQGTRLTVV.